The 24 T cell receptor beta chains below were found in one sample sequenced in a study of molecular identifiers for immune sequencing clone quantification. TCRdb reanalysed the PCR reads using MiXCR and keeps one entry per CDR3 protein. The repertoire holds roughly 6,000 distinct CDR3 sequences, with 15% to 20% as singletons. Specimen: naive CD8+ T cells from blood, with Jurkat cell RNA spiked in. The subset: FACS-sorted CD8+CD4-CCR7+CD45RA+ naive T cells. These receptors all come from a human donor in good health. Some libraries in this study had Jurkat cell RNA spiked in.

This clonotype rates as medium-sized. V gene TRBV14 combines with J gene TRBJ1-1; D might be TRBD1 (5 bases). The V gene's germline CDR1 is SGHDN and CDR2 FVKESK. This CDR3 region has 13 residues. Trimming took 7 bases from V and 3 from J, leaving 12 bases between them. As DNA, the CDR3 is TGTGCCAGCAACAGGTTTATGGACACTGAAGCTTTCTTT. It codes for CASNRFMDTEAFF. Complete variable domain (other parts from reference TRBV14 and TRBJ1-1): EAGVTQFPSHSVIEKGQTVTLRCDPISGHDNLYWYRRVMGKEIKFLLHFVKESKQDESGMPNNRFLAERTGGTYSTLKVQPAELEDSGVYFCASNRFMDTEAFFGQGTRLTVV.

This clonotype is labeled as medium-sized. The CDR3 region has the DNA TGTGCCTGGAGTTTTCGACTGAACCTCGGGGCAGATACGCAGTATTTT. It yields the protein CAWSFRLNLGADTQYF. The J gene is TRBJ2-3, the V gene TRBV30, with D possibly matching TRBD2 (5 bases). The CDR3 has 16 amino acids. CDR1 GTSNPN and CDR2 SVGIG come from the germline V gene (reference sequence). V lost 2 bases, J lost 4 bases, and 19 bases lay in between. The full variable domain, rest sourced from reference TRBV30 and TRBJ2-3, is SQTIHQWPATLVQPVGSPLSLECTVEGTSNPNLYWYRQAAGRGLQLLFYSVGIGQISSEVPQNLSASRPQDRQFILSSKKLLLSDSGFYLCAWSFRLNLGADTQYFGPGTRLTVL.

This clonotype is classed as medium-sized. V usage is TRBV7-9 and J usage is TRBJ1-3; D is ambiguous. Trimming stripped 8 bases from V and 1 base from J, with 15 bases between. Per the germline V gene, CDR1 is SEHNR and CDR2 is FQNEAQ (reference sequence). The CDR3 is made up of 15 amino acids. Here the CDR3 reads CASRGGLESGNTIYF. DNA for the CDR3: TGTGCCAGCCGTGGTGGCTTGGAATCTGGAAACACCATATATTTT.

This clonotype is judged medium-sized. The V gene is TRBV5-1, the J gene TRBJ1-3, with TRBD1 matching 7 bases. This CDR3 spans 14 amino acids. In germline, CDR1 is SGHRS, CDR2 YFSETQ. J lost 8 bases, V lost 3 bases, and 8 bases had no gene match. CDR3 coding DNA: TGCGCCAGCAGCTCGGGACAGCTTGAGGACACCATATATTTT. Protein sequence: CASSSGQLEDTIYF.

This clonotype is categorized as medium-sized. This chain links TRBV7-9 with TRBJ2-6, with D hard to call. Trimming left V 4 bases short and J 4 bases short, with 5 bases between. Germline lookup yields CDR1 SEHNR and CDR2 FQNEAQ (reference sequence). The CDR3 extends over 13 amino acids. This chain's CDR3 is CASSSLGANVLTF. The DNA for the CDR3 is TGTGCCAGCAGCTCGCTGGGGGCCAACGTCCTGACTTTC.

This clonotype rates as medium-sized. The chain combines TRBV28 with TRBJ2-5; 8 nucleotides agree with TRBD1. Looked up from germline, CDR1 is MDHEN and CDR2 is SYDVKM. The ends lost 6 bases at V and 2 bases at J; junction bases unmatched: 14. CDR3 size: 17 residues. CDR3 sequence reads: CASSPGQGAYIQETQYF. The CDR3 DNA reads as TGTGCCAGCAGCCCGGGGCAGGGGGCATATATTCAAGAGACCCAGTACTTC.

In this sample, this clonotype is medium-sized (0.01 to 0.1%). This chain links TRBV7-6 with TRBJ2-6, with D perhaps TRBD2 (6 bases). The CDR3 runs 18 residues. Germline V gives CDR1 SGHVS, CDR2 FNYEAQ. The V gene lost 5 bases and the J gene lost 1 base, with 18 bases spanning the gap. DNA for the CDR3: TGTGCCAGCAGCCCCCCCGGGGGTGTGGGTTCTGGGGCCAACGTCCTGACTTTC. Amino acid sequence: CASSPPGGVGSGANVLTF.

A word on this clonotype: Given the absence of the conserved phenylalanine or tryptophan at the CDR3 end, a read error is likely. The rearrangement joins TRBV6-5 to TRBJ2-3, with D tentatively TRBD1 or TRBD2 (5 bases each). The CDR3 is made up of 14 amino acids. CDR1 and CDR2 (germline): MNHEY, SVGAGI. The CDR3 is CASSSEGHTGTQYY. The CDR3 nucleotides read TGTGCCAGCAGTTCTGAGGGGCACACAGGTACGCAGTATTAT.

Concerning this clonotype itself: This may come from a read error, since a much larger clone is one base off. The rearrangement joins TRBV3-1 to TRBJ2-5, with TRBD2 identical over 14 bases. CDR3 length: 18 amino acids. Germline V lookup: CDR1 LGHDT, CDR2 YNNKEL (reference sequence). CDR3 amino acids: CASSHGTSGSQTIQTQCF. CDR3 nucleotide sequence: TGTGCCAGCAGCCACGGGACTAGCGGGAGTCAAACTATCCAGACCCAGTGCTTC.

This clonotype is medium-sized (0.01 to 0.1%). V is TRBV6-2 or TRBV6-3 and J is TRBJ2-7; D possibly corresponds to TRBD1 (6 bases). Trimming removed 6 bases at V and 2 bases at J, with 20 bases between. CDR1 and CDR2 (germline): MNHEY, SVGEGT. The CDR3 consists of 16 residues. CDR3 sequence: CASRAITGTPTYEQYF. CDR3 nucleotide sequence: TGTGCCAGCAGAGCCATAACCGGGACACCTACCTACGAGCAGTACTTC.

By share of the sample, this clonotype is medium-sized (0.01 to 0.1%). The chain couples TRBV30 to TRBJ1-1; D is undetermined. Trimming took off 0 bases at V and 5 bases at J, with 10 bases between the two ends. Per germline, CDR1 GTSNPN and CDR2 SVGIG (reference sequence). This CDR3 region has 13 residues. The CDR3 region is CAWSVGMGTEAFF. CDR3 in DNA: TGTGCCTGGAGTGTAGGCATGGGGACTGAAGCTTTCTTT. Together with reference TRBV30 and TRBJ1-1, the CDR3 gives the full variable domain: SQTIHQWPATLVQPVGSPLSLECTVEGTSNPNLYWYRQAAGRGLQLLFYSVGIGQISSEVPQNLSASRPQDRQFILSSKKLLLSDSGFYLCAWSVGMGTEAFFGQGTRLTVV.

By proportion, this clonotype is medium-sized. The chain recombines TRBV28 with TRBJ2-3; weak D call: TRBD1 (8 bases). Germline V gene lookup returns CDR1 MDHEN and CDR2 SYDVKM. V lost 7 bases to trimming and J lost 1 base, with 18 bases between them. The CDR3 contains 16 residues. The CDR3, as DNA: TGTGCCAGCACTACAGGGGGGGGCGCCGGCACAGATACGCAGTATTTT. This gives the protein CASTTGGGAGTDTQYF.

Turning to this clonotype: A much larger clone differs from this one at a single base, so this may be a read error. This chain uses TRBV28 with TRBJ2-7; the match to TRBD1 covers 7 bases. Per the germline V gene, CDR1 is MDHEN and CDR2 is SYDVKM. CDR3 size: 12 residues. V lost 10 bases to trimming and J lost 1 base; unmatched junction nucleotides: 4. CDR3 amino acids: CANKTGSYEQYF. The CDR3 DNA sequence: TGTGCCAATAAGACAGGGTCCTACGAGCAGTACTTC.

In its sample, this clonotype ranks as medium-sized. The CDR3 protein is CASSYVAGGDYNSPLHF. The CDR3 DNA reads TGTGCCAGCAGTTACGTGGCAGGGGGCGACTATAATTCACCCCTCCACTTT. This chain connects TRBV6-5 to TRBJ1-6, with 8 bases that match TRBD1. The CDR3 loop spans 17 amino acids. Germline lookup yields CDR1 MNHEY and CDR2 SVGAGI. V was pared by 2 bases and J by 3 bases, with 6 bases of the junction left unmatched.

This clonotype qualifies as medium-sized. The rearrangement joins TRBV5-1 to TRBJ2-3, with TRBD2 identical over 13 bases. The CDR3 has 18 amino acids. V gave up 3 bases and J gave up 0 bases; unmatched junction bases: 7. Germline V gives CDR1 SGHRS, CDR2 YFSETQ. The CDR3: CASSWGLAGTFSTDTQYF. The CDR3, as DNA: TGCGCCAGCAGCTGGGGACTAGCGGGGACCTTTAGCACAGATACGCAGTATTTT.

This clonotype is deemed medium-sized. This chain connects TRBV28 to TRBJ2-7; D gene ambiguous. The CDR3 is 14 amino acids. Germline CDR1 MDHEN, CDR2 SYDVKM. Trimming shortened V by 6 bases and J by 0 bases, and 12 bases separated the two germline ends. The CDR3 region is CASSTPWSSYEQYF. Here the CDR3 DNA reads TGTGCCAGCAGCACTCCATGGAGCTCCTACGAGCAGTACTTC.

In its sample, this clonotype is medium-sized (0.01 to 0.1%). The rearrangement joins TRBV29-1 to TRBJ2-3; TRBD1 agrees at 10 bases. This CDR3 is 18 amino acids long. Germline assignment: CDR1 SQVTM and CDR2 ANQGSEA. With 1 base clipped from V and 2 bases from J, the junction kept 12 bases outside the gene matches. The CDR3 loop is CSVEAIDRGPRVTDTQYF. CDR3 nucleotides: TGCAGCGTTGAAGCCATAGACAGGGGGCCGCGGGTCACAGATACGCAGTATTTT.

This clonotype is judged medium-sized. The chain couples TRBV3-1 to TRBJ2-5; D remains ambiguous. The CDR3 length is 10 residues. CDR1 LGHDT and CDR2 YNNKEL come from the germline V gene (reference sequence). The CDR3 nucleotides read TGTGTTTCCGGTGGAGAGACCCAGTACTTC. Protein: CVSGGETQYF.

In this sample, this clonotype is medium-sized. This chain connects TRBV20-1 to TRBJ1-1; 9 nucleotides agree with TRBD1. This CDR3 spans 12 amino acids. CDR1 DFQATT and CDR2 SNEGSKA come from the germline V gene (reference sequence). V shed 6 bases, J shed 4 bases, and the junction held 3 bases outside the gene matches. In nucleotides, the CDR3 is TGCAGTGCCGACAGGGGGACCACTGAAGCTTTCTTT. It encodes CSADRGTTEAFF.

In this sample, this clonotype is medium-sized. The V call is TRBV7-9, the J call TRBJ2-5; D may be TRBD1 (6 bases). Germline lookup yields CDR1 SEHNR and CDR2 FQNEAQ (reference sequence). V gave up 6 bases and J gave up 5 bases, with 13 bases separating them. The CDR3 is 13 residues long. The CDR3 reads CASSQGGTETQYF. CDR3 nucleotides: TGTGCCAGCAGTCAAGGGGGTACGGAGACCCAGTACTTC.

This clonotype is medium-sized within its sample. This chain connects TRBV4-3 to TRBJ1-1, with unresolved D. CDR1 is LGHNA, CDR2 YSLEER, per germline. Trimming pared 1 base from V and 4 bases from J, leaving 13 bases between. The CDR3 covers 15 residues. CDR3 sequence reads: CASSQVRIEGTEAFF. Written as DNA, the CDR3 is TGCGCCAGCAGCCAAGTAAGGATCGAAGGCACTGAAGCTTTCTTT.

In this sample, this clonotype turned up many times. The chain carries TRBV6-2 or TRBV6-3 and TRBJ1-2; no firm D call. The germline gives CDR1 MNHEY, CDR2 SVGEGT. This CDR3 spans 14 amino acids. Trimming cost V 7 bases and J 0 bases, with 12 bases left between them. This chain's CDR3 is CASTPQAANYGYTF. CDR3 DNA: TGTGCCAGCACCCCCCAAGCAGCTAACTATGGCTACACCTTC.

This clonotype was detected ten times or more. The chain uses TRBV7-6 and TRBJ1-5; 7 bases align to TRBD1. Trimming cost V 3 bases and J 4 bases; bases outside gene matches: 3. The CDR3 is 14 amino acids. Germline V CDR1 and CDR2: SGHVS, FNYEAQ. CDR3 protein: CASSFGTENQPQHF. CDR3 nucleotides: TGTGCCAGCAGCTTTGGGACAGAAAATCAGCCCCAGCATTTT.

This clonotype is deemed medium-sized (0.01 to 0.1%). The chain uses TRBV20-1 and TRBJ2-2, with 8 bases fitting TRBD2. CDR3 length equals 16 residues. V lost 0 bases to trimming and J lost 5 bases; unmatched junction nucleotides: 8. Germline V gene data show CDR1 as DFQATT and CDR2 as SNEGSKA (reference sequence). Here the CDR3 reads CSARDLGSGVTGELFF. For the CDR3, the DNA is TGCAGTGCTAGAGATCTCGGTAGCGGGGTTACCGGGGAGCTGTTTTTT.